This T cell receptor beta chain was obtained from a study of cytomegalovirus exposure and HLA in healthy donors. Study in general: Inside one of the first data releases sat 75 million to 100 million unique TCRs taken from HLA-typed donors.

Germline V CDR1 and CDR2: SGHVS, FQNEAQ. CDR3 length: 16 residues. V was trimmed by 0 bases and J by 7 bases, leaving 13 bases between them. PCR primers comprised 60 Vbeta and 13 Jbeta primers. Authors' analysis steps: Later analysis identified 80 million to 90 million unique TCR beta chains, about 10 million shared. The data were produced by immunoSEQ multiplex PCR, yet TCRdb's version contains in-frame clones alone and is incomplete. That table furnishes V, J and clone size, whereas the DNA furnished D and trimming. The repertoire includes about 120,000 clones, approximately 83% of them detected once, and around 2% sits in the top ten.

V usage is TRBV7-8 and J usage is TRBJ1-6; D is perhaps TRBD1 (5 bases). The clonotype was recovered from a middle-aged man in good health and CMV-seronegative. The sample was PBMCs. The CDR3 reads CASSLASNRRNSPLHF. CDR3 nucleotide sequence: TGTGCCAGCAGCTTAGCTTCGAACAGGCGGAATTCACCCCTCCACTTT.